Sequencing of this T cell receptor (beta chain) was carried out in a study of CD8 T cells in Susac syndrome. Study information: When blood was collected, patients with Susac syndrome were therapy-naive, were taking corticosteroids, or were receiving intravenous immunoglobulin alone.

With random hexamers, reverse transcription was performed on about 0.45 to 1 ug of RNA. MiXCR, run by TCRdb on the immunoSEQ multiplex PCR reads, gives a single entry per CDR3 protein. Among about 53,000 distinct CDR3 sequences listed, roughly 94% were seen once. This CDR3 spans 16 amino acids. The ends were cut back, 0 bases at V and 0 bases at J, with 12 bases in the middle. Germline-derived CDR1 and CDR2 are GTSNPN and SVGIG (reference sequence). This clonotype was seen once. The V and J genes are TRBV30 and TRBJ1-3; D is uncertain. Material for sequencing was CD8+ T cells from PBMCs. This TCR was sampled from a human donor with Susac syndrome. The CDR3 bases are TGTGCCTGGAGTGTTTCACTTTCTAGCTCTGGAAACACCATATATTTT. As protein: CAWSVSLSSSGNTIYF.